Each of the 4 T cell receptor beta chains below was sequenced from the same sample in a study of CD8 T cells in Susac syndrome. With random hexamers, reverse transcription was performed on roughly 0.5 to 1 ug of RNA. TCRdb used MiXCR to reprocess the immunoSEQ multiplex PCR reads, holding one entry per CDR3 protein. The sample gives about 200,000 distinct CDR3 sequences, 80% to 95% of which show up once; around 0.13% is in the top ten. Material for sequencing was CD8+ T cells from PBMCs. Receptors were obtained from a human donor with multiple sclerosis.

The chain has TRBV6-5 and TRBJ2-7; 10 bases match TRBD1. V gave up 2 bases and J gave up 5 bases; unmatched junction bases: 6. The CDR3 runs to 15 residues. Germline values: CDR1 MNHEY, CDR2 SVGAGI. The CDR3: CASSYGDRGVNEQYF. For the CDR3, the DNA is TGTGCCAGCAGTTACGGGGACAGGGGTGTAAACGAGCAGTACTTC.

The chain joins TRBV30 to TRBJ1-1, with D possibly being TRBD1 (5 bases). V lost 5 bases and J lost 6, with 16 bases in between. This CDR3 is built from 13 residues. CDR1 is GTSNPN, CDR2 SVGIG, per germline (reference sequence). CDR3 loop: CAWEGEGVAEAFF. CDR3 bases: TGTGCCTGGGAGGGTGAAGGGGTGGCTGAAGCTTTCTTT.

This clonotype appeared a few times. This chain uses TRBV19 with TRBJ1-1, with 8 bases identical to TRBD1. Germline assignment: CDR1 LNHDA and CDR2 SQIVND (reference sequence). CDR3 length: 14 amino acids. The V segment lost 7 bases and the J segment 3 bases; nucleotides outside the gene matches: 7. Written as DNA, the CDR3 is TGTGCCAGTAACTCCGGACAGGGAGACACTGAAGCTTTCTTT. Protein product: CASNSGQGDTEAFF.

This chain joins TRBV29-1 and TRBJ1-2; the match to TRBD1 covers 11 bases. CDR3 length: 16 residues. Trimming took 0 bases from V and 3 from J; bases not matched to a gene: 6. Germline V gene sequence: CDR1 SQVTM, CDR2 ANQGSEA. This CDR3 reads CSVEDEGDRGDYGYTF. CDR3 bases: TGCAGCGTTGAAGATGAAGGGGACAGGGGGGACTATGGCTACACCTTC.